Presented here are 26 T cell receptor beta chains from one specimen sequenced in a study of prognosis after radiotherapy for stage I lung cancer. Multiplex PCR, run in two rounds, amplified TCR beta CDR3 from genomic DNA. First-round PCR employed TRBV- and TRBJ-specific primers for each gene. MiXCR, applied by TCRdb to the multiplex PCR reads, yields one record per CDR3 protein. The sample has under 75,000 distinct CDR3 sequences, more than 20% seen once. Sequencing was performed on PBMCs, taken before or after stereotactic body radiation therapy (not recorded which). The source is a donor older than 45 with non-small cell lung cancer.

This clonotype has ten or more counts. The CDR3 coding sequence is TGCAGCGTTGGGGACAGTAAAGGCTACACCTTC. This translates into CSVGDSKGYTF. The gene calls are TRBV29-1 and TRBJ1-2, with TRBD1 identical over 7 bases. The germline gives CDR1 SQVTM, CDR2 ANQGSEA. CDR3 size: 11 residues. V gave up 4 bases and J gave up 8 bases; unmatched junction bases: 4.

This clonotype was recorded only once. This likely came from a read error, as a far larger clone is one base away. This chain uses TRBV6-4 with TRBJ1-4; TRBD1 is a possible D gene (6 bases). This CDR3 is 15 amino acids long. In germline, CDR1 is MRHNA, CDR2 SNTAGT. The CDR3: CASSELPDSNEELFF. In DNA, the CDR3 is TGTGCCAGCAGTGAACTTCCGGACAGTAATGAAGAACTGTTTTTT.

This clonotype was observed many times. The J gene is TRBJ1-1, the V gene TRBV2; a possible D gene is TRBD1 (5 bases). This CDR3 has 14 amino acids. CDR1 and CDR2 (germline): SNHLY, FYNNEI. The V gene lost 3 bases and the J gene lost 4 bases, with 12 bases spanning the gap. The CDR3 DNA sequence: TGTGCCAGCAGTGATTGGGGGGTGGGCACTGAAGCTTTCTTT. Its translation: CASSDWGVGTEAFF.

This clonotype has ten or more counts. The chain recombines TRBV9 with TRBJ1-6; no definite D call. Germline assignment: CDR1 SGDLS and CDR2 YYNGEE. V lost 3 bases to trimming and J lost 7 bases, with 11 bases between them. This CDR3 is 14 amino acids long. CDR3 amino acids: CASSAWTDNSPLHF. CDR3 coding DNA: TGTGCCAGCAGCGCGTGGACGGACAATTCACCCCTCCACTTT.

This clonotype was picked up many times. This sequence joins TRBV5-1 and TRBJ1-3, with TRBD1 as a possible D gene (6 bases). The CDR3 is 13 residues long. Germline V gene sequence: CDR1 SGHRS, CDR2 YFSETQ. V lost 7 bases, J lost 0 bases, and 8 bases lay in between. In nucleotides, the CDR3 is TGCGCCAGCCAGGGGAGCTCTGGAAACACCATATATTTT. Protein sequence: CASQGSSGNTIYF.

This clonotype was recorded once. At one boundary the junction diverges from the germline segment, which might be a read error. CDR3 region: CAGSQARVAEQYF. The CDR3 nucleotides are TGTGCCGGCTCACAGGCCAGGGTTGCCGAGCAGTACTTC. V gene TRBV18 combines with J gene TRBJ2-7; tentative D call: TRBD1 (5 bases). Germline values: CDR1 KGHSH, CDR2 LQKENI. The CDR3 is made up of 13 amino acids.

This clonotype came up a few times. A far more abundant clone sits one base away, making this likely a read error. The genes are TRBV6-2 or TRBV6-3 and TRBJ1-4; perhaps TRBD1 as D (5 bases). Between the trimmed V and J ends, which lost 0 bases and 8 bases, there was a span of 13 bases. CDR3 length: 15 residues. CDR1 and CDR2 (germline): MNHEY, SVGEGT. DNA for the CDR3: TGTGCCAGCAGTTACTCACCGGGGGTAGGAGAAAAACTGTTTTTT. Its protein is CASSYSPGVGEKLFF.

V gene TRBV5-4 combines with J gene TRBJ2-3, with 9 bases that match TRBD2. From germline, CDR1 is SGHNT and CDR2 YYREEE (reference sequence). CDR3 length equals 17 residues. Trimming took 0 bases from V and 4 from J; bases not matched to a gene: 9. CDR3 protein: CASSLGGRRGGPDTQYF. The CDR3 nucleotides are TGTGCCAGCAGCTTGGGGGGTCGGCGGGGGGGCCCAGATACGCAGTATTTT.

This clonotype was observed many times. The chain joins TRBV5-1 to TRBJ2-2, with 14 bases aligning to TRBD2. Germline loops: CDR1 SGHRS, CDR2 YFSETQ. V shed 5 bases, J shed 0 bases, and the junction held 6 bases outside the gene matches. The CDR3 has 18 residues. The CDR3 DNA is TGCGCCAGCAGGTACAGACTAGCGGGGGGGCCGAACACCGGGGAGCTGTTTTTT. Translating it yields CASRYRLAGGPNTGELFF.

This clonotype occurred many times. The chain carries TRBV30 and TRBJ1-3; TRBD1 matches 7 bases. Per the germline V gene, CDR1 is GTSNPN and CDR2 is SVGIG (reference sequence). CDR3 length: 13 residues. V gave up 3 bases and J gave up 4 bases; unmatched junction bases: 3. The CDR3 is CAWRMTGGNTIYF. The DNA for the CDR3 is TGTGCCTGGAGGATGACAGGGGGAAACACCATATATTTT.

This clonotype was counted ten times or more. The chain employs TRBV5-1 and TRBJ2-2, with TRBD1 matching 9 bases. Per germline, CDR1 SGHRS and CDR2 YFSETQ. The CDR3 spans 16 residues. V lost 4 bases and J lost 0; bases outside the gene matches: 4. The CDR3 spells CASSVTGGSNTGELFF. CDR3 nucleotide sequence: TGCGCCAGCAGCGTTACAGGGGGCTCGAACACCGGGGAGCTGTTTTTT. Full variable domain (missing parts from reference TRBV5-1 and TRBJ2-2): KAGVTQTPRYLIKTRGQQVTLSCSPISGHRSVSWYQQTPGQGLQFLFEYFSETQRNKGNFPGRFSGRQFSNSRSEMNVSTLELGDSALYLCASSVTGGSNTGELFFGEGSRLTVL.

This clonotype occurred many times. The V call is TRBV2, the J call TRBJ2-3; 8 nucleotides line up with TRBD2. Germline V gene sequence: CDR1 SNHLY, CDR2 FYNNEI. The CDR3 covers 14 residues. Trimming cost V 8 bases and J 0 bases; bases outside gene matches: 4. The CDR3 DNA reads as TGTGCCAGCTATCCGGGGGGGAGCACAGATACGCAGTATTTT. It encodes CASYPGGSTDTQYF.

Remarks on this clonotype: Possible read error: a much larger clone is one base away. The rearrangement links TRBV5-1 to TRBJ2-2; TRBD1 is a possible D gene (6 bases). V lost 3 bases, J lost 4 bases, and 16 bases lay in between. CDR3 length: 16 amino acids. The germline V gene has CDR1 SGHRS and CDR2 YFSETQ. In DNA, the CDR3 is TGCGCCAGCAGCTCCCATGTTGACAGGAGCACCGGGGAGCTGTTTTTT. Amino acids: CASSSHVDRSTGELFF.

This clonotype was counted at least ten times. This CDR3 is missing its conserved last phenylalanine or tryptophan, likely due to a read error. This chain connects TRBV12-3 or TRBV12-4 to TRBJ1-6, with D unclear. Trimming pared 4 bases from V and 4 bases from J, leaving 8 bases between. The CDR3 has 14 residues. The CDR3 loop is CASSSGVYNSPLHL. The CDR3 DNA follows: TGTGCCAGCAGTTCCGGGGTTTATAATTCACCCCTCCACCTT.

This clonotype turned up a few times. The gene calls are TRBV6-5 and TRBJ2-7; D may be TRBD2 (5 bases). Trimming cost V 2 bases and J 3 bases, with 20 bases left between them. The CDR3 is made up of 17 amino acids. Germline V CDR1 and CDR2: MNHEY, SVGAGI. CDR3 in DNA: TGTGCCAGCAGTTACAGCGGTGTCGCAAGCCTACACTACGAGCAGTACTTC. Translating it yields CASSYSGVASLHYEQYF.

This clonotype came up many times. J is TRBJ1-3 and V is TRBV28; D is unclear. Germline V gives CDR1 MDHEN, CDR2 SYDVKM. This CDR3 is built from 15 residues. Trimming pared 8 bases from V and 0 bases from J, leaving 14 bases between. This CDR3 reads CASAPGGLSGNTIYF. The CDR3, as DNA: TGTGCCAGCGCACCGGGCGGCCTCTCTGGAAACACCATATATTTT.

This clonotype was seen many times. J is TRBJ1-4 and V is TRBV5-1; TRBD1 aligns across 7 bases. V gave up 0 bases and J gave up 8 bases; unmatched junction bases: 7. Germline assignment: CDR1 SGHRS and CDR2 YFSETQ. There are 15 residues in the CDR3. The CDR3 region is CASSLVWGGGEKLFF. For the CDR3, the DNA is TGCGCCAGCAGCTTGGTTTGGGGAGGGGGCGAAAAACTGTTTTTT.

In this sample, this clonotype turned up once. The chain links TRBV12-3 or TRBV12-4 to TRBJ1-2; 11 bases map to TRBD1. CDR3 length: 16 residues. With 7 bases clipped from V and 8 bases from J, the junction kept 15 bases outside the gene matches. In DNA, the CDR3 is TGTGCCAGCACTTCTGCGGGCGGACAGGGGGCCGACGGCTACACCTTC. This translates into CASTSAGGQGADGYTF.

A word on this clonotype: A read error is the likely source, as a far larger clone sits one nucleotide away. The chain uses TRBV7-9 and TRBJ2-2; possibly TRBD1 for D (6 bases). V lost 5 bases to trimming and J lost 8 bases, with 15 bases between them. CDR1 is SEHNR and CDR2 is FQNEAQ in the germline V gene (reference sequence). CDR3 length: 14 residues. CDR3 residues: CASSQGTLRGELFF. As DNA, the CDR3 is TGTGCCAGCAGCCAGGGGACACTACGAGGGGAGCTGTTTTTT.

This clonotype was counted ten times or more. The rearrangement uses TRBV7-9 and TRBJ1-4, with D perhaps TRBD1 (6 bases). V lost 3 bases and J lost 8, with 19 bases in between. From germline, CDR1 is SEHNR and CDR2 FQNEAQ (reference sequence). This CDR3 comprises 16 residues. The CDR3 is CASSLILTRGSEKLFF. The CDR3 nucleotides are TGTGCCAGCAGCTTGATTCTAACCAGGGGATCGGAAAAACTGTTTTTT.

A word on this clonotype: Germline is not matched at one junction end, which may reflect a read error. The chain has TRBV4-1 and TRBJ1-5, with 9 bases aligning to TRBD1. There are 15 residues in the CDR3. Germline CDR1 reads MGHRA; CDR2 reads YSYEKL. The CDR3 sequence: CASSQGWGQGQTQHF. CDR3 bases: TGCGCCAGCAGCCAAGGCTGGGGACAGGGTCAGACCCAGCATTTT.

This clonotype occurred a few times. The chain joins TRBV12-3 or TRBV12-4 to TRBJ2-7; D may match TRBD1 or TRBD2 (6 bases each). This CDR3 region has 11 residues. V was pared by 7 bases and J by 8 bases, with 12 bases between. Here the CDR3 DNA reads TGTGCCAGCACCGTCGGGGGCCAGCAGTACTTC. It specifies CASTVGGQQYF.

Concerning this clonotype: This may arise from a read error, as a much more abundant clone is one base away. This chain uses TRBV6-1 with TRBJ2-5; 7 bases match TRBD1. Looked up from germline, CDR1 is MNHNS and CDR2 is SASEGT. CDR3 length equals 12 residues. V shed 10 bases and J 1 base; nucleotides not matched to a gene: 3. The CDR3 sequence: CANNRGQETQYF. CDR3 DNA: TGTGCCAACAACAGGGGCCAAGAGACCCAGTACTTC.

The CDR3 protein is CASSITPFSSTLHF. In DNA, the CDR3 is TGTGCCAGTAGTATCACACCTTTTAGTTCGACCCTCCACTTT. V and J are TRBV19 and TRBJ1-6; no definite D call. There are 14 residues in the CDR3. The germline gives CDR1 LNHDA, CDR2 SQIVND (reference sequence). Trimming cost V 3 bases and J 14 bases, with 17 bases left between them.

With regard to this clonotype: Given a much more abundant clone one base away, this may be a read error. The chain joins TRBV20-1 to TRBJ1-1, with unresolved D. V lost 4 bases and J 2 bases, leaving 11 bases between the germline ends. Germline CDR1 is DFQATT and CDR2 is SNEGSKA (reference sequence). The CDR3 length is 13 residues. The CDR3 bases are TGCAGTGCTAACCCGGGAATCAACACTGAAGCTTTCTTT. This translates into CSANPGINTEAFF.

Ten or more counts support this clonotype. The chain combines TRBV20-1 with TRBJ2-3; 10 nucleotides agree with TRBD1. The CDR3 covers 16 residues. Germline V lookup: CDR1 DFQATT, CDR2 SNEGSKA (reference sequence). V shed 1 base, J shed 4 bases, and the junction held 8 bases outside the gene matches. The CDR3 region has the DNA TGCAGTGCTAGAGTCAAATGGGACAGGGGTTCAGATACGCAGTATTTT. This gives the protein CSARVKWDRGSDTQYF.